These 29 T cell receptor beta chains were sequenced from one sample in a study of T-cell reconstitution after alpha-beta-depleted transplantation in children. Unique molecular identifiers were incorporated into the prepared TCRbeta library. TCRdb ran MiXCR on the PCR reads and lists one entry per CDR3 protein. The sample carries almost 600,000 distinct CDR3 sequences, over 25% recorded once. Sequences were derived from PBMCs, sampled before TCRalphabeta/CD19-depleted stem cell transplant. The source is a boy younger than two with Wiskott-Aldrich syndrome, due to receive a stem cell transplant.

This chain links TRBV10-3 with TRBJ1-5; D may be TRBD1 (6 bases). This CDR3 has 13 residues. Germline V gives CDR1 ENHRY, CDR2 SYGVKD. Trimming pared 5 bases from V and 6 bases from J, leaving 11 bases between. CDR3 nucleotide sequence: TGTGCCATCAGTATAGGGGGGCTTCAGCCCCAGCATTTT. Protein: CAISIGGLQPQHF.

The rearrangement joins TRBV5-1 to TRBJ2-3, with a possible D match to TRBD2 (5 bases). The V gene's germline CDR1 is SGHRS and CDR2 YFSETQ. V shed 3 bases and J shed 0 bases, with 14 bases lying between them. The length of the CDR3 is 16 residues. CDR3 in DNA: TGCGCCAGCAGCTACACCCTAGCTGCTAGCACAGATACGCAGTATTTT. Encoded protein: CASSYTLAASTDTQYF.

This sequence joins TRBV20-1 and TRBJ2-2; D not certain. Germline loops: CDR1 DFQATT, CDR2 SNEGSKA (reference sequence). V lost 2 bases and J lost 5, with 12 bases in between. The CDR3 loop spans 14 amino acids. The DNA for the CDR3 is TGCAGTGCTAGAACCCGAGGACGTACCGGGGAGCTGTTTTTT. Translating gives CSARTRGRTGELFF.

This clonotype was recorded many times. One end of the junction varies from germline; a read error may be responsible. The gene calls are TRBV12-3 or TRBV12-4 and TRBJ2-5; TRBD1 aligns across 7 bases. This CDR3 contains 14 residues. The CDR3 here is CASSSTGAGETQYF. In nucleotides, the CDR3 is TGCGCCAGCAGCTCCACAGGGGCTGGGGAGACCCAGTACTTC.

CDR3 loop: CASSEPGLAGLRSYEQYF. The CDR3 DNA sequence: TGTGCCAGCAGCGAGCCGGGACTAGCGGGACTTCGCTCCTACGAGCAGTACTTC. V is TRBV28 and J is TRBJ2-7; TRBD2 agrees at 13 bases. The CDR3 has 18 residues. The J segment lost 0 bases and the V segment lost 6 bases, leaving 11 bases of the junction unmatched. CDR1 and CDR2 (germline): MDHEN, SYDVKM.

V gene TRBV3-1 combines with J gene TRBJ2-7; D remains unclear. Trimming removed 4 bases from V and 0 bases from J, with 13 bases in between. The CDR3 length is 15 residues. CDR1 and CDR2 (germline): LGHDT, YNNKEL (reference sequence). Written as DNA, the CDR3 is TGTGCCAGCAGCCCTCGGCTTGGCGACTCCTACGAGCAGTACTTC. Protein: CASSPRLGDSYEQYF.

The chain combines TRBV29-1 with TRBJ2-7; 10 nucleotides align to TRBD1. Unmatched junction bases numbered 8, after V lost 6 bases and J lost 0 bases. From germline, CDR1 is SQVTM and CDR2 ANQGSEA. The CDR3 loop spans 15 amino acids. DNA for the CDR3: TGCAGCGTAGTACCGGGACAGGGGTTCTCCTACGAGCAGTACTTC. This codes for CSVVPGQGFSYEQYF.

The chain carries TRBV28 and TRBJ1-3; weak D call: TRBD1 (5 bases). CDR3 length: 14 amino acids. Looked up from germline, CDR1 is MDHEN and CDR2 is SYDVKM. V shed 8 bases and J shed 5 bases, with 16 bases lying between them. CDR3 residues: CASRPAGIRNTIYF. The CDR3, as DNA: TGTGCCAGCCGACCTGCAGGGATTCGAAACACCATATATTTT.

The chain has TRBV12-3 or TRBV12-4 and TRBJ1-2, with 12 bases aligning to TRBD1. The CDR3 sequence is 17 residues long. Losses at the gene ends were 5 bases for V and 8 bases for J; bases not matched to a gene: 15. CDR3 residues: CASSAPQPGQGAKGYTF. CDR3 nucleotides: TGTGCCAGCAGTGCCCCTCAACCGGGACAGGGGGCAAAAGGCTACACCTTC.

This clonotype was picked up a small number of times. CDR3 coding DNA: TGCAGCGTTGGACTAGCGCACGATGAGCAGTTCTTC. Translation gives CSVGLAHDEQFF. The V gene is TRBV29-1, the J gene TRBJ2-1, with TRBD2 matching 8 bases. CDR1 is SQVTM and CDR2 is ANQGSEA in the germline V gene. The CDR3 runs to 12 residues. Germline trimming cut 4 bases from V and 8 bases from J; bases unmatched to any gene: 4.

This clonotype has a handful of counts. The gene calls are TRBV10-3 and TRBJ2-2; 8 bases align to TRBD1. Germline loops: CDR1 ENHRY, CDR2 SYGVKD. The length of the CDR3 is 14 residues. The junction had 8 bases not matched to a gene; V was cut back by 11 bases and J by 3 bases. The chain's CDR3 is CAVLDRGHTGELFF. The CDR3 DNA is TGTGCCGTCCTCGACAGGGGTCACACCGGGGAGCTGTTTTTT.

The J gene is TRBJ2-5, the V gene TRBV7-3; D remains ambiguous. The CDR3 extends over 14 amino acids. Germline V gives CDR1 SGHTA, CDR2 FQGTGA. V shed 5 bases and J shed 2 bases, with 12 bases lying between them. The CDR3 nucleotides are TGTGCCAGCAGCCCCATGTATGGGCAAGAGACCCAGTACTTC. Translation gives CASSPMYGQETQYF.

This chain connects TRBV7-9 to TRBJ2-7, with D perhaps TRBD1 (6 bases). The CDR3 loop spans 13 amino acids. Trimming cost V 4 bases and J 4 bases, with 11 bases left between them. From germline, CDR1 is SEHNR and CDR2 FQNEAQ (reference sequence). The CDR3 here is CASSSPGTYEQYF. CDR3 sequence (DNA): TGTGCCAGCAGCTCCCCCGGGACATACGAGCAGTACTTC.

V is TRBV5-1 and J is TRBJ2-1; D may correspond to TRBD1 or TRBD2 (5 bases each). V was trimmed by 6 bases and J by 0 bases, leaving 13 bases between them. This CDR3 is built from 15 residues. Germline V gene sequence: CDR1 SGHRS, CDR2 YFSETQ. The CDR3 region is CASTRVGTSYNEQFF. The DNA for the CDR3 is TGCGCCAGCACCCGTGTGGGGACCTCCTACAATGAGCAGTTCTTC.

V gene TRBV5-6 combines with J gene TRBJ2-5, with a tentative D call TRBD1 (6 bases). V lost 4 bases and J lost 7, with 14 bases in between. Looked up from germline, CDR1 is SGHDT and CDR2 is YYEEEE. The CDR3 length is 13 residues. The CDR3 DNA reads as TGTGCCAGCAGCCGCCCATCCAGGGGGACCCAGTACTTC. This encodes CASSRPSRGTQYF.

This clonotype was seen at least ten times. The chain employs TRBV7-9 and TRBJ1-2; TRBD1 is a possible D gene (5 bases). The CDR3 is 12 residues long. The V end lost 6 bases, the J end lost 6 bases, and 11 bases lay between the germline ends. Germline CDR1 reads SEHNR; CDR2 reads FQNEAQ (reference sequence). The CDR3 nucleotides read TGTGCCAGCAGTCTAGGCAGGGATGGCTACACCTTC. As protein: CASSLGRDGYTF.

V and J are TRBV9 and TRBJ1-3, with 9 bases that match TRBD1. This CDR3 is built from 16 residues. Germline CDR1 SGDLS, CDR2 YYNGEE. V trimming: 3 bases; J trimming: 4 bases; junction bases outside the gene matches: 8. The CDR3 protein is CASSAWTGEDGNTIYF. The DNA of the CDR3 is TGTGCCAGCAGCGCTTGGACAGGGGAGGACGGAAACACCATATATTTT. The whole variable domain, filled in from reference TRBV9 and TRBJ1-3, reads DSGVTQTPKHLITATGQRVTLRCSPRSGDLSVYWYQQSLDQGLQFLIQYYNGEERAKGNILERFSAQQFPDLHSELNLSSLELGDSALYFCASSAWTGEDGNTIYFGEGSWLTVV.

V gene TRBV10-3 combines with J gene TRBJ2-7, with TRBD1 identical over 8 bases. Trimming removed 6 bases from V and 3 bases from J; junction bases left unmatched: 4. Germline V gene data show CDR1 as ENHRY and CDR2 as SYGVKD. The CDR3 loop spans 13 amino acids. The CDR3 loop is CAISQDRGYEQYF. The CDR3 DNA reads TGTGCCATCAGCCAAGACAGGGGCTACGAGCAGTACTTC.

The chain recombines TRBV5-1 with TRBJ2-1; 9 bases agree with TRBD2. Germline V gene lookup returns CDR1 SGHRS and CDR2 YFSETQ. V lost 0 bases, J lost 8 bases, and 6 bases stayed unmatched. CDR3 size: 15 residues. In DNA, the CDR3 is TGCGCCAGCAGCTTGGGACTAGCGGAGACCGATGAGCAGTTCTTC. Encoded protein: CASSLGLAETDEQFF.

The V gene is TRBV10-3, the J gene TRBJ2-1, with 14 positions matching TRBD2. The germline V gene has CDR1 ENHRY and CDR2 SYGVKD. J lost 9 bases, V lost 6 bases, and 10 bases had no gene match. This CDR3 is built from 16 residues. The CDR3 nucleotides are TGTGCCATCAGCGCTACCGAAGGACTAGCGGGAGGTGAGCAGTTCTTC. This sequence encodes CAISATEGLAGGEQFF.

This clonotype has only a few counts. The CDR3: CATSRSSGRALYEQYF. The CDR3 DNA reads as TGTGCCACCAGCAGATCTAGCGGGAGGGCCCTATACGAGCAGTACTTC. The chain joins TRBV15 to TRBJ2-7, with 12 nucleotides matching TRBD2. Trimming removed 2 bases from V and 4 bases from J; junction bases left unmatched: 6. The CDR3 totals 16 residues. Germline lookup yields CDR1 LNHNV and CDR2 YYDKDF (reference sequence).

The rearrangement uses TRBV5-1 and TRBJ2-3, with 8 positions matching TRBD2. The length of the CDR3 is 16 residues. V was pared by 0 bases and J by 0 bases, with 3 bases of the junction left unmatched. CDR1 is SGHRS, CDR2 YFSETQ, per germline. Here the CDR3 DNA reads TGCGCCAGCAGCTTGGGACTAGCGACTAGCACAGATACGCAGTATTTT. As protein: CASSLGLATSTDTQYF. The variable domain in full, completed from reference TRBV5-1 and TRBJ2-3, reads KAGVTQTPRYLIKTRGQQVTLSCSPISGHRSVSWYQQTPGQGLQFLFEYFSETQRNKGNFPGRFSGRQFSNSRSEMNVSTLELGDSALYLCASSLGLATSTDTQYFGPGTRLTVL.

The genes are TRBV5-1 and TRBJ2-1; 8 bases match TRBD2. The CDR3 length is 16 residues. Germline V gives CDR1 SGHRS, CDR2 YFSETQ. The junction had 12 bases not matched to a gene; V was cut back by 0 bases and J by 10 bases. The CDR3 DNA reads as TGCGCCAGCAGCTTGGATGGGCAGCGGGAGTATGAAGAGCAGTTCTTC. Translated: CASSLDGQREYEEQFF.

The chain joins TRBV29-1 to TRBJ1-4; D remains unclear. The CDR3 extends over 14 amino acids. Trimming removed 2 bases at V and 7 bases at J, with 14 bases between. Germline CDR1 and CDR2: SQVTM and ANQGSEA. The chain's CDR3 is CSVESSGSGEKLFF. DNA for the CDR3: TGCAGCGTTGAAAGTTCTGGGAGCGGTGAAAAACTGTTTTTT.

The chain has TRBV4-1 and TRBJ2-3; 9 bases match TRBD2. J lost 1 base, V lost 4 bases, and 6 bases had no gene match. Per the germline V gene, CDR1 is MGHRA and CDR2 is YSYEKL. This CDR3 comprises 16 residues. CDR3 protein: CASSPTRTSGTDTQYF. The CDR3 coding sequence is TGCGCCAGCAGCCCCACCCGGACTAGCGGCACAGATACGCAGTATTTT.

The V and J genes are TRBV3-1 and TRBJ2-2; 8 nucleotides align to TRBD2. The CDR3 spans 15 residues. Germline V gene data show CDR1 as LGHDT and CDR2 as YNNKEL (reference sequence). With 4 bases clipped from V and 1 base from J, the junction kept 2 bases outside the gene matches. CDR3 nucleotides: TGTGCCAGCAGCCTGGGACTAGAGAACACCGGGGAGCTGTTTTTT. Protein product: CASSLGLENTGELFF.

This chain uses TRBV7-2 with TRBJ1-1; D is unresolved. Germline lookup yields CDR1 SGHTA and CDR2 FQGNSA. Trimming left V 4 bases short and J 8 bases short, with 14 bases between. This CDR3 region has 13 residues. Here the CDR3 reads CASSYRETLEAFF. CDR3 DNA sequence: TGTGCCAGCAGCTACCGGGAGACCCTCGAAGCTTTCTTT.

A few counts support this clonotype. The chain recombines TRBV12-3 or TRBV12-4 with TRBJ1-1; D ambiguous. The CDR3 is 13 residues long. V dropped 7 bases and J dropped 1 base, with 10 bases sitting between them. Here the CDR3 reads CASKRVENTEAFF. In DNA, the CDR3 is TGTGCCAGCAAAAGGGTTGAGAACACTGAAGCTTTCTTT.

This clonotype has only a few counts. This chain uses TRBV28 with TRBJ2-1; TRBD2 aligns across 8 bases. The CDR3 extends over 18 amino acids. Germline V gene lookup returns CDR1 MDHEN and CDR2 SYDVKM. J was trimmed by 3 bases and V by 3 bases; bases with no gene match: 13. CDR3 sequence: CASSFAGGPVTFYNEQFF. The CDR3 DNA reads TGTGCCAGCAGTTTTGCGGGAGGTCCGGTAACTTTCTACAATGAGCAGTTCTTC.